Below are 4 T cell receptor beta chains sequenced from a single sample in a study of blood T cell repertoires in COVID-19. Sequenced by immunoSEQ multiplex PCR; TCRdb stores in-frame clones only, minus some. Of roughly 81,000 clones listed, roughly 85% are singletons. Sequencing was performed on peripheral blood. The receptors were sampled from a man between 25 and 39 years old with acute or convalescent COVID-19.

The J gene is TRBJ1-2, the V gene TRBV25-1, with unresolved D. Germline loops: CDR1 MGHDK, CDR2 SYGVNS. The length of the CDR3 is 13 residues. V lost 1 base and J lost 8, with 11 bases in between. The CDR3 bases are TGTGCCAGCAGTGAATTCGGAGATGGAGGCTACACCTTC. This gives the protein CASSEFGDGGYTF.

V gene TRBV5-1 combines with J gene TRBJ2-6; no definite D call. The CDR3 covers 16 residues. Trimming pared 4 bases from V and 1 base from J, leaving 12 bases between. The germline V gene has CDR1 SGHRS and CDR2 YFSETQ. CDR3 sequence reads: CASSGDRRSGANVLTF. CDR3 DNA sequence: TGCGCCAGCAGCGGAGATCGACGTTCTGGGGCCAACGTCCTGACTTTC.

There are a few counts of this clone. The CDR3 spells CASSQDSGDSFYEQYF. For the CDR3, the DNA is TGCGCCAGCAGCCAAGATTCGGGGGACTCATTCTACGAGCAGTACTTC. The chain combines TRBV4-3 with TRBJ2-7; D is possibly TRBD2 (6 bases). The germline V and J ends were trimmed by 0 bases and 3 bases, with 15 bases remaining between them. The CDR3 runs to 16 residues. CDR1 is LGHNA, CDR2 YSLEER, per germline.

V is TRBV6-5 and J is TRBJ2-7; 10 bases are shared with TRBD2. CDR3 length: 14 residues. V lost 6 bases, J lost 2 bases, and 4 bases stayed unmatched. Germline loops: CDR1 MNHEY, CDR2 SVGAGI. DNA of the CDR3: TGTGCCAGCAGCGCAGCGGGAGGGCCCTACGAGCAGTACTTC. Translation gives CASSAAGGPYEQYF.